These T cell receptor beta chains were read from a single sample in a study of blood T cell repertoires in COVID-19. Sequencing used immunoSEQ multiplex PCR; TCRdb keeps in-frame clones, though not all of them. The table lists over 100,000 clones, about 85% of them singletons, with 4% to 5.5% in the top ten. Sequencing input: peripheral blood. These receptors were taken from a woman between 45 and 65 years old with COVID-19, enrolled during active disease. Both conserved end residues are part of each CDR3. D genes are given only for firm matches. A clone size is listed for some rows: how often the clone was seen (once, few, many), or a class if it is expanded.

15	TRBV28	TRBJ2-6	-	-	CASSLSGVGANVLTF	TGTGCCAGCAGTTTATCCGGGGTCGGGGCCAACGTCCTGACTTTC
13	TRBV30	TRBJ2-1	TRBD1	-	CAWSVGQGTEQFF	TGTGCCTGGAGTGTCGGACAGGGAACCGAGCAGTTCTTC
13	TRBV10-3	TRBJ1-5	-	-	CAISGDINQPQHF	TGTGCCATCAGCGGGGACATCAATCAGCCCCAGCATTTT
15	TRBV5-1	TRBJ2-5	-	-	CASSLWDTQGETQYF	TGCGCCAGCAGCTTGTGGGACACCCAGGGGGAGACCCAGTACTTC
14	TRBV6-5	TRBJ1-1	TRBD1	-	CASSYSTGGTEAFF	TGTGCCAGCAGTTACAGCACAGGGGGCACTGAAGCTTTCTTT
22	TRBV4-3	TRBJ2-7	TRBD1	-	CASSQHQWTGTGVSGSSYEQYF	TGCGCCAGCAGCCAACATCAATGGACCGGGACAGGGGTTTCGGGGAGCTCCTACGAGCAGTACTTC
14	TRBV10-3	TRBJ2-3	TRBD1	-	CAIRTGTGADTQYF	TGTGCCATCAGGACCGGGACAGGGGCGGATACGCAGTATTTT
15	TRBV19	TRBJ1-3	-	-	CASSTTGTAGNTIYF	TGTGCCAGTAGTACAACAGGTACCGCTGGAAACACCATATATTTT
14	TRBV21-1	TRBJ2-7	-	-	CASSSTEGACEQYF	TGTGCCAGCAGCTCCACTGAGGGGGCTTGCGAGCAGTACTTC
16	TRBV7-9	TRBJ2-7	TRBD1	-	CASSFKMGQPSYEQYF	TGTGCCAGCAGCTTTAAGATGGGACAGCCCTCCTACGAGCAGTACTTC
16	TRBV28	TRBJ2-7	-	-	CASSSKGDPGGREQYF	TGTGCCAGCAGCTCTAAGGGGGATCCGGGGGGACGGGAGCAGTACTTC
18	TRBV4-2	TRBJ2-3	-	-	CASSQVGGASWGTDTQYF	TGTGCCAGCAGCCAAGTTGGAGGGGCTAGCTGGGGCACAGATACGCAGTATTTT
14	TRBV11-1	TRBJ1-1	TRBD1	-	CASSLGQGATEAFF	TGTGCCAGCAGCTTAGGACAGGGGGCCACTGAAGCTTTCTTT
14	TRBV4-1	TRBJ2-1	-	-	CASSQEEGGNEQFF	TGCGCCAGCAGCCAAGAAGAGGGGGGGAATGAGCAGTTCTTC
17	TRBV9	TRBJ2-3	-	-	CASSVEVGTVSSDTQYF	TGTGCCAGCAGCGTAGAAGTAGGGACTGTCAGTTCTGATACGCAGTATTTT
14	TRBV18	TRBJ2-1	-	-	CASSLQGMDNEQFF	TGTGCCAGCTCACTACAGGGAATGGACAATGAGCAGTTCTTC
14	TRBV6-5	TRBJ1-6	TRBD1	few	CATQDRGYNSPLHF	TGTGCCACACAAGACAGGGGTTATAATTCACCCCTCCACTTT
16	TRBV11-2	TRBJ2-3	TRBD2	-	CASSPLASGGTDTQYF	TGTGCCAGCAGCCCCCTGGCTAGCGGGGGCACAGATACGCAGTATTTT
16	TRBV2	TRBJ1-1	TRBD1	-	CASSGDREKLDTEAFF	TGTGCCAGCAGTGGGGACAGGGAGAAATTGGACACTGAAGCTTTCTTT
12	TRBV29-1	TRBJ1-2	-	-	CSVGVRGYGYTF	TGCAGCGTTGGTGTTCGGGGCTATGGCTACACCTTC
16	TRBV9	TRBJ1-1	-	-	CASSRLMSRNNTEAFF	TGTGCCAGCAGCCGTTTGATGTCGAGGAACAACACTGAAGCTTTCTTT
19	TRBV7-9	TRBJ1-5	TRBD1	-	CASSSAAGGAISQGGAQHF	TGTGCCAGCAGCTCGGCGGCAGGGGGCGCGATCAGCCAGGGAGGGGCCCAGCATTTT
15	TRBV7-2	TRBJ2-1	TRBD2	-	CASSLDGLAGKEQFF	TGTGCCAGCAGCTTAGATGGACTAGCGGGGAAGGAGCAGTTCTTC
15	TRBV7-2	TRBJ2-3	TRBD2	-	CASSPIAGGSDTQYF	TGTGCCAGCAGCCCCATTGCGGGAGGTTCCGATACGCAGTATTTT